This TCR beta chain was observed in a study of immune reconstitution after stem cell transplant in scleroderma (dated by TCRdb to about 2017). As a fraction of the sample, this clonotype is medium-sized (0.01 to 0.1%). It lacks a known antigen. No base qualities exist here, and no much larger clone lies one base off it. Including cysteine and phenylalanine, the CDR3 has 12 amino acids. Of all the DNA, just the CDR3 is kept, 36 bases in frame from base 1. V is pared back by 2 bases and J by 8 bases, with 10 bases lying between the germline termini. Based on the germline V gene, the CDR1 and CDR2 sequences are SQVTM and ANQGSEA. Library preparation employed RT-PCR. TCRdb names Illumina MiSeq as the instrument used. TCRdb trimmed public reads at Q25 via fastp, called clones via MiXCR and kept in-frame beta chains. Under each unique CDR3 protein, matching rows form one entry showing the most common genes and DNA. Present in this sample are about 3,700 distinct CDR3 sequences, 5.7% of which were seen just once. Over 15% of the sample is taken by the ten largest.

Sampling was done before or after autologous hematopoietic stem cell transplantation (not recorded which). In this chain, TRBV29-1 is recombined with TRBJ2-4, with the identity of the D gene unclear. The origin of this receptor is a female donor with systemic sclerosis. CDR3 reads: CSVERLRDIQYF. The nucleotide sequence is TGCAGCGTTGAACGGTTAAGAGACATTCAGTACTTC.